Sequencing of this T cell receptor (beta chain) was carried out in a study of control samples from healthy donors and cancer patients (dated by TCRdb to the early 2020s). Library creation used the immunoSEQ multiplex PCR assay. The table was pulled from immuneACCESS by TCRdb, which kept in-frame rearrangements only. Such tables lose some clones; where checked, under half of the loss comes from unresolved V genes, and the rest has no known cause. This sample is represented by tens of thousands of clones; around nine tenths of them were singletons. The ten largest clones add up to 0.7% to 0.85% of the sample. Note on this clone: No cognate antigen has been identified for it. Base qualities are not provided; no much larger clone lies one nucleotide away.

Looking up the germline V gene (reference sequence) yields CDR1 MNHEY and CDR2 SMNVEV. The germline V end is reduced by 5 bases and the J end by 6 bases; junction bases left unmatched: 12. The CDR3, cysteine through phenylalanine, is 15 amino acids long. Of all the DNA, just the CDR3 is kept, 45 bases in frame from base 1. The rearrangement combines TRBV27 with TRBJ1-1; a stretch of 7 junction bases matches TRBD1. Source material: PBMCs. The receptor's source is a man aged 25 to 45 with colorectal cancer. The sequenced DNA is TGTGCCAGCAGTCTACTCAGGGGGATGGTTGCTGAAGCTTTCTTT. It is translated as CASSLLRGMVAEAFF.